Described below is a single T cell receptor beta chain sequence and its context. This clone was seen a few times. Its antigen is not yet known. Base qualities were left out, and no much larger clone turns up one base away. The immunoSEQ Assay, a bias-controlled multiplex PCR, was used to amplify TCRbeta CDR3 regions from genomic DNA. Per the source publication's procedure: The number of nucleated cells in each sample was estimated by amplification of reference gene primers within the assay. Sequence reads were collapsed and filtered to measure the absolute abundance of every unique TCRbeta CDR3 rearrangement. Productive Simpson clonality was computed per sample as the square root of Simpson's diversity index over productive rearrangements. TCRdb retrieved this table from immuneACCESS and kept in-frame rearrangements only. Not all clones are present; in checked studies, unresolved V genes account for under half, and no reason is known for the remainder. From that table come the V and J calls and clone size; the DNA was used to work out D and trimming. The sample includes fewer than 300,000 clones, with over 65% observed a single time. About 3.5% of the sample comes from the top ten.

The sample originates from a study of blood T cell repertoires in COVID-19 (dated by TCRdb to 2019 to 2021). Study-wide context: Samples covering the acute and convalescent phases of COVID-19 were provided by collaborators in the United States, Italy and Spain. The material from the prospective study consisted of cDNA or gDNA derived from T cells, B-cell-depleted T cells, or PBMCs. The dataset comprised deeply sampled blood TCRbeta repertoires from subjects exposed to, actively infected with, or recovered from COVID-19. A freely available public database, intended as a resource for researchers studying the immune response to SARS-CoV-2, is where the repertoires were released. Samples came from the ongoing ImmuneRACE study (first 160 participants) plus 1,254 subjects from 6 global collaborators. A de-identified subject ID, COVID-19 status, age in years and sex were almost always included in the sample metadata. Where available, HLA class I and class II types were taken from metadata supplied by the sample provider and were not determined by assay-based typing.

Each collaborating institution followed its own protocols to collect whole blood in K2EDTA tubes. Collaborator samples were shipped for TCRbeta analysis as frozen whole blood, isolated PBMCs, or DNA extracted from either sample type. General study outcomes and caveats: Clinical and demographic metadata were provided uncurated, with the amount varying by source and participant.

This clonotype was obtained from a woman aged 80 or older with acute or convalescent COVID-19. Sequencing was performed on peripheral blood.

The DNA sequence is TGTGCCAGCAGCTTGCCTCGGACAGGGCTGTTCACCGGGGAGCTGTTTTTT. It translates as CASSLPRTGLFTGELFF. The sequence joins TRBV5-4 to TRBJ2-2, with TRBD1 identical over 8 junction bases. V is trimmed back by 1 base and J by 4 bases, and the junction contains 9 bases that no gene match accounts for. According to the germline V gene (reference sequence), CDR1 reads SGHNT and CDR2 reads YYREEE. The CDR3 covers 17 residues, taking in both the cysteine and the phenylalanine. The entry retains the CDR3 DNA only, 51 bases that are in frame from base 1.